A single sample gave rise to the 29 T cell receptor beta chains below, sequenced in a study of molecular identifiers for immune sequencing clone quantification. TCRdb independently ran MiXCR on the PCR reads; one entry per CDR3 protein. The table lists more than 450,000 distinct CDR3 sequences, 20% to 25% of them singletons. Source material: naive CD8+ T cells from blood, with Jurkat cell RNA spiked in. Subset reported: FACS-sorted CD8+CD4-CCR7+CD45RA+ naive T cells. These TCRs come from a human donor in good health. Some libraries in this study had Jurkat cell RNA spiked in.

The genes are TRBV19 and TRBJ2-7, with TRBD2 identical over 8 bases. This CDR3 region has 15 residues. V gave up 5 bases and J gave up 4 bases; unmatched junction bases: 10. Germline V gives CDR1 LNHDA, CDR2 SQIVND (reference sequence). In DNA form, the CDR3 reads TGTGCCAGTAGTTCCGCCGGGGGGGCCGTTTACGAGCAGTACTTC. Residues: CASSSAGGAVYEQYF.

The table lists this clonotype with a few counts. This rearrangement joins TRBV7-9 to TRBJ1-1; D unresolved. The V gene's germline CDR1 is SEHNR and CDR2 FQNEAQ (reference sequence). The CDR3 contains 14 residues. V was shortened by 0 bases and J by 1 base, with 6 bases between the two germline ends. The CDR3 sequence is CASSLARTNTEAFF. The DNA of the CDR3 is TGTGCCAGCAGCTTAGCGAGGACGAACACTGAAGCTTTCTTT.

The V and J genes are TRBV30 and TRBJ2-1; weak D call: TRBD1 (5 bases). V was cut by 3 bases and J by 4 bases, with 25 bases left in between. The CDR3 sequence is 18 residues long. Germline values: CDR1 GTSNPN, CDR2 SVGIG (reference sequence). This CDR3 reads CAWRQEQRPVDRYNEQFF. The CDR3 nucleotides read TGTGCCTGGAGACAGGAACAACGCCCAGTAGACCGGTACAATGAGCAGTTCTTC.

This clonotype was picked up a small number of times. This chain joins TRBV10-2 and TRBJ1-5; D gene unclear. V was clipped by 3 bases and J by 3 bases, with 3 bases between them. This CDR3 spans 12 amino acids. Germline CDR1 WSHSY, CDR2 SAAADI. CDR3 amino acids: CASSDYNQPQHF. The CDR3 nucleotides read TGCGCCAGCAGTGATTACAATCAGCCCCAGCATTTT.

About this clonotype: A much larger clone differs from this one at a single base, so this may be a read error. In this CDR3 the conserved last residue, phenylalanine or tryptophan, is missing, so a read error is likely. The chain employs TRBV4-3 and TRBJ2-7; a weak D match, TRBD2 (5 bases). Per germline, CDR1 LGHNA and CDR2 YSLEER. The CDR3 totals 16 residues. With 4 bases removed from V and 3 bases from J, the gap between germline ends came to 19 bases. The CDR3, as DNA: TGCGCCAGCAGCCTCGATCAGGTAGCGAGAATCTACGAGCAGTACCTC. Encoded protein: CASSLDQVARIYEQYL.

V and J are TRBV4-1 and TRBJ2-1; 10 bases align to TRBD2. The junction had 7 bases not matched to a gene; V was cut back by 4 bases and J by 4 bases. The CDR3 has 16 amino acids. Germline CDR1 is MGHRA and CDR2 is YSYEKL. The CDR3 DNA reads TGCGCCAGCAGCCGTAGCCTAGCGGGAGCTTACAATGAGCAGTTCTTC. Its protein is CASSRSLAGAYNEQFF.

This clonotype showed up just a few times. V gene TRBV12-3 or TRBV12-4 combines with J gene TRBJ1-6; perhaps TRBD1 as D (5 bases). The CDR3 sequence is 15 residues long. Trimming took off 2 bases at V and 5 bases at J, with 10 bases between the two ends. The CDR3 DNA sequence: TGTGCCAGCAGTTTACCCGGACAAAATAATTCACCCCTCCACTTT. It is translated as CASSLPGQNNSPLHF.

There are many counts of this clonotype. V is TRBV28 and J is TRBJ2-7; no clear D gene. The CDR3 is 13 amino acids. Per germline, CDR1 MDHEN and CDR2 SYDVKM. V was trimmed by 6 bases and J by 3 bases, leaving 12 bases between them. The DNA for the CDR3 is TGTGCCAGCAGCCCGGCCAGTCACTACGAGCAGTACTTC. Protein product: CASSPASHYEQYF.

This clonotype was observed a handful of times. The chain uses TRBV5-1 and TRBJ1-5; possibly TRBD1 for D (6 bases). The germline V gene encodes CDR1 SGHRS and CDR2 YFSETQ. V was shortened by 1 base and J by 5 bases, with 13 bases between the two germline ends. This CDR3 region has 15 residues. CDR3 region: CASSLMGTPDQPQHF. CDR3 DNA sequence: TGCGCCAGCAGCTTGATGGGGACACCAGATCAGCCCCAGCATTTT. The full variable domain, with the rest looked up from reference TRBV5-1 and TRBJ1-5, is KAGVTQTPRYLIKTRGQQVTLSCSPISGHRSVSWYQQTPGQGLQFLFEYFSETQRNKGNFPGRFSGRQFSNSRSEMNVSTLELGDSALYLCASSLMGTPDQPQHFGDGTRLSIL.

With regard to this clonotype: One end of the junction does not line up with germline, which may come from a read error. This chain links TRBV11-2 with TRBJ1-6; no reliable D call. This CDR3 spans 12 amino acids. Germline V gene data show CDR1 as SGHAT and CDR2 as FQNNGV. The CDR3 region has the DNA TGTGCCAGCGGCTTATGGGATAGATCCCTCCACTTT. It specifies CASGLWDRSLHF.

This clonotype was detected a few times. CDR3 in DNA: TGTGCCACCGCCTGGCGAGGGACTGGACAGCCCCAGCATTTT. It specifies CATAWRGTGQPQHF. J is TRBJ1-5 and V is TRBV15, with D maybe TRBD1 (5 bases). This CDR3 has 14 amino acids. Trimming removed 8 bases at V and 7 bases at J, with 18 bases between. Germline V gene sequence: CDR1 LNHNV, CDR2 YYDKDF (reference sequence).

This clonotype was detected only a few times. J is TRBJ2-7 and V is TRBV7-9; TRBD1 aligns across 10 bases. CDR1 SEHNR and CDR2 FQNEAQ come from the germline V gene (reference sequence). The CDR3 has 14 residues. V shed 5 bases, J shed 5 bases, and the junction held 6 bases outside the gene matches. The CDR3 region has the DNA TGTGCCAGCAGCGGGGGGACAGGGGATAACGAGCAGTACTTC. Residues: CASSGGTGDNEQYF.

The V call is TRBV7-9, the J call TRBJ1-5; D ambiguous. CDR1 SEHNR and CDR2 FQNEAQ come from the germline V gene (reference sequence). The CDR3 runs 12 residues. Trimming stripped 6 bases from V and 5 bases from J, with 8 bases between. This CDR3 reads CASREGDQPQHF. As DNA, the CDR3 is TGTGCCAGCAGGGAGGGAGATCAGCCCCAGCATTTT. Based on the CDR3 plus reference TRBV7-9 and TRBJ1-5, the full variable domain is DTGVSQNPRHKITKRGQNVTFRCDPISEHNRLYWYRQTLGQGPEFLTYFQNEAQLEKSRLLSDRFSAERPKGSFSTLEIQRTEQGDSAMYLCASREGDQPQHFGDGTRLSIL.

This clonotype has ten or more counts. The chain is built from TRBV24-1 and TRBJ2-7; tentative D call: TRBD1 (7 bases). The length of the CDR3 is 14 residues. Germline CDR1 and CDR2: KGHDR and SFDVKD. V lost 5 bases to trimming and J lost 2 bases, with 12 bases between them. The CDR3 coding sequence is TGTGCCACCAGTGGGCGGGACAGTCCCTACGAGCAGTACTTC. Protein sequence: CATSGRDSPYEQYF.

This clonotype was observed many times. The chain uses TRBV29-1 and TRBJ1-5; D ambiguous. Germline values: CDR1 SQVTM, CDR2 ANQGSEA. V dropped 2 bases and J dropped 3 bases, with 8 bases sitting between them. This CDR3 contains 13 residues. The CDR3, as DNA: TGCAGCGTTGAACTCGGCGACAATCAGCCCCAGCATTTT. Its translation is CSVELGDNQPQHF.

For this clonotype: Germline and junction disagree at one end, which may indicate a read error. The chain couples TRBV7-9 to TRBJ2-7, with 7 bases identical to TRBD1. This CDR3 contains 15 residues. Germline V gene sequence: CDR1 SEHNR, CDR2 FQNEAQ (reference sequence). The CDR3 DNA reads TGTGCCAGCAGCCAGGGGACAGACTACATCTACGGGCAGTACTTC. This gives the protein CASSQGTDYIYGQYF. The variable domain in full, with the rest retrieved from reference TRBV7-9 and TRBJ2-7, is DTGVSQNPRHKITKRGQNVTFRCDPISEHNRLYWYRQTLGQGPEFLTYFQNEAQLEKSRLLSDRFSAERPKGSFSTLEIQRTEQGDSAMYLCASSQGTDYIYGQYFGPGTRLTVT.

There are many counts of this clonotype. V and J are TRBV15 and TRBJ1-1, with D uncertain. This CDR3 has 14 residues. V gave up 0 bases and J gave up 1 base, with 6 bases separating them. Germline CDR1 reads LNHNV; CDR2 reads YYDKDF (reference sequence). Here the CDR3 DNA reads TGTGCCACCAGCAGAGATACGGAGAACACTGAAGCTTTCTTT. This gives the protein CATSRDTENTEAFF. The variable domain in full, completed from reference TRBV15 and TRBJ1-1, reads DAMVIQNPRYQVTQFGKPVTLSCSQTLNHNVMYWYQQKSSQAPKLLFHYYDKDFNNEADTPDNFQSRRPNTSFCFLDIRSPGLGDTAMYLCATSRDTENTEAFFGQGTRLTVV.

Comments on this clonotype: Mismatch with germline at one junction end may stem from a read error. The J gene is TRBJ1-5, the V gene TRBV5-1; 7 positions agree with TRBD1. The CDR3 spans 14 residues. Looked up from germline, CDR1 is SGHRS and CDR2 is YFSETQ. The CDR3 coding sequence is TGCGCCAGCTGCTTGTCATCAGGGGGGGGGCCCCAGCATTTT. This codes for CASCLSSGGGPQHF.

The gene calls are TRBV6-5 and TRBJ2-2; D not resolved. Germline CDR1 reads MNHEY; CDR2 reads SVGAGI. V shed 0 bases and J shed 2 bases, with 7 bases lying between them. There are 15 residues in the CDR3. The CDR3 spells CASSYSGFNTGELFF. Written as DNA, the CDR3 is TGTGCCAGCAGTTACTCGGGGTTCAACACCGGGGAGCTGTTTTTT.

About this clonotype: At one end, the junction sequence differs from germline, possibly due to a read error. The gene calls are TRBV3-1 and TRBJ2-2; maybe TRBD2 (5 bases). Germline V gives CDR1 LGHDT, CDR2 YNNKEL (reference sequence). The CDR3 consists of 16 residues. CDR3 in amino acids: CASSQIRRSNTGEPFF. The CDR3 coding sequence is TGTGCCAGCAGCCAAATAAGACGTTCGAACACCGGGGAGCCGTTTTTT.

The chain recombines TRBV30 with TRBJ2-7; D may match TRBD1 or TRBD2 (5 bases each). CDR3 length equals 13 residues. V was trimmed by 3 bases and J by 4 bases, leaving 13 bases between them. CDR1 and CDR2 (germline): GTSNPN, SVGIG (reference sequence). CDR3 nucleotide sequence: TGTGCCTGGAGCCGGGGCAGAATATACGAGCAGTACTTC. Translation: CAWSRGRIYEQYF.

The J gene is TRBJ2-5, the V gene TRBV24-1; no firm D call. Germline CDR1 and CDR2: KGHDR and SFDVKD. Trimming removed 6 bases from V and 5 bases from J, with 15 bases in between. The CDR3 runs to 14 residues. As DNA, the CDR3 is TGTGCCACCAGTACCCCGGTGGGGAATGAGACCCAGTACTTC. It translates to CATSTPVGNETQYF.

The chain uses TRBV29-1 and TRBJ2-3; perhaps TRBD2 as D (7 bases). Germline V gives CDR1 SQVTM, CDR2 ANQGSEA. This CDR3 region has 17 residues. Trimming stripped 0 bases from V and 1 base from J, with 17 bases between. In DNA form, the CDR3 reads TGCAGCGTTGAAGATGGGGTAGGGGGGGGGGGCACAGATACGCAGTATTTT. Its protein product is CSVEDGVGGGGTDTQYF.

J is TRBJ2-7 and V is TRBV5-8; D uncertain. This CDR3 region has 11 residues. From germline, CDR1 is SGHTS and CDR2 YDEGEE. Trimming removed 3 bases at V and 6 bases at J, with 7 bases between. CDR3: CASSSLREQYF. The CDR3 bases are TGTGCCAGCAGCTCCCTCCGCGAGCAGTACTTC. The full variable domain, completed using reference TRBV5-8 and TRBJ2-7, is EAGVTQSPTHLIKTRGQQATLRCSPISGHTSVYWYQQALGLGLQFLLWYDEGEERNRGNFPPRFSGRQFPNYSSELNVNALELEDSALYLCASSSLREQYFGPGTRLTVT.

The chain links TRBV6-5 to TRBJ2-1; 10 bases match TRBD1. Trimming cost V 6 bases and J 9 bases; bases outside gene matches: 5. CDR1 and CDR2 from the germline V gene are MNHEY and SVGAGI. This CDR3 comprises 13 residues. The CDR3 here is CASSTTGGSEQFF. The CDR3 coding sequence is TGTGCCAGCAGCACGACAGGGGGCAGTGAGCAGTTCTTC.

This clonotype was detected a few times. The J gene is TRBJ2-5, the V gene TRBV20-1, with D unclear. CDR1 is DFQATT, CDR2 SNEGSKA, per germline (reference sequence). The CDR3 is 12 residues long. Deletions cut 2 bases from V and 2 bases from J, with 6 bases between. The CDR3 loop is CSARLPQETQYF. CDR3 in DNA: TGCAGTGCTAGACTACCACAAGAGACCCAGTACTTC.

This clonotype has just a few counts. The rearrangement joins TRBV6-2 or TRBV6-3 to TRBJ2-2; D may be TRBD1 or TRBD2 (5 bases each). The ends were cut back, 2 bases at V and 0 bases at J, with 10 bases in the middle. This CDR3 region has 16 residues. Germline V gene sequence: CDR1 MNHEY, CDR2 SVGEGT. CDR3 in amino acids: CASSYVGVSNTGELFF. The CDR3 coding sequence is TGTGCCAGCAGTTACGTGGGGGTCTCGAACACCGGGGAGCTGTTTTTT.

This clonotype came up many times. The chain links TRBV7-2 to TRBJ2-7; 9 positions agree with TRBD2. Germline CDR1 SGHTA, CDR2 FQGNSA. The ends lost 1 base at V and 7 bases at J; junction bases unmatched: 5. This CDR3 is 14 amino acids long. The DNA of the CDR3 is TGTGCCAGCAGCTTAGTGGGACTAGCAGGAGAGCAGTACTTC. Its protein product is CASSLVGLAGEQYF.

This clonotype came up many times. V usage is TRBV7-9 and J usage is TRBJ2-3; D possibly corresponds to TRBD2 (7 bases). V lost 3 bases and J lost 4, with 17 bases in between. The CDR3 covers 16 residues. Germline V gives CDR1 SEHNR, CDR2 FQNEAQ (reference sequence). The CDR3 region has the DNA TGTGCCAGCAGCTTTAGTTGGGGGGGCCAGGCAGATACGCAGTATTTT. This gives the protein CASSFSWGGQADTQYF.